Reported below is one T cell receptor beta chain. These data are taken from a study of blood T cell repertoires in COVID-19. Study summary: PBMCs, B-cell-depleted T cells, or T cells were the source of the cDNA or gDNA that made up the material.

CDR1 SGHTA and CDR2 FQGNSA come from the germline V gene. V was clipped by 2 bases and J by 4 bases; unmatched bases: 7. CDR3 size: 15 residues. Per the original data handling: Amplifying reference gene primers gave estimates of nucleated cell counts. Repertoires were generated with immunoSEQ multiplex PCR, while TCRdb's copy carries only in-frame clones and drops some. V and J calls and clone size are as listed in that table; D and trimming were resolved from the DNA. This table has 400,000 to 450,000 clones, 86% appearing once. The clonotype comes from a woman aged 25-40 years with active or convalescent COVID-19. The J gene is TRBJ2-7, the V gene TRBV7-2; 8 bases are shared with TRBD1. Sequenced sample: peripheral blood. CDR3 bases: TGTGCCAGCAGCTTACTAGGCAGGGGGCCGTACGAGCAGTACTTC. Translation gives CASSLLGRGPYEQYF.